This TCR beta chain was observed in a study of blood T cells in healthy people across ages. Next came a second PCR, run for about 7 to 12 cycles, which used a sample-barcoded 5' primer along with a J-beta primer mix. Each CDR3 protein gets one entry after TCRdb re-called the 5' RACE reads with MiXCR. This repertoire shows around 780,000 distinct CDR3 sequences, about a quarter found once; its top ten account for 2.5% to 3.5%. Germline V lookup: CDR1 MGHRA, CDR2 YSYEKL. With 1 base clipped from V and 0 bases from J, the junction kept 10 bases outside the gene matches. CDR3 size: 18 residues. These sequences were also reported in another study, on T cells of mothers and their children.

V gene TRBV4-1 combines with J gene TRBJ2-7; TRBD2 aligns across 9 bases. This sequence originates from a boy younger than 18 in good health. The sequencing sample was made of blood. The CDR3, as DNA: TGCGCCAGCAGCCAAGGAAGGCTGACTAGCGGAAGCTCCTACGAGCAGTACTTC. This translates into CASSQGRLTSGSSYEQYF.